The present T cell receptor (beta chain) was sequenced within a study of CD8 T cells in ankylosing spondylitis. Using quantitative 5'-RACE with molecular barcodes, the authors made TCR beta libraries. TCRdb independently ran MiXCR on the 5' RACE reads; one entry per CDR3 protein. The table shows hundreds of thousands of distinct CDR3 sequences, with 25% to 30% occurring only once. Looked up from germline, CDR1 is MDHEN and CDR2 is SYDVKM. The CDR3 is made up of 13 amino acids. V dropped 6 bases and J dropped 3 bases, with 12 bases sitting between them. The gene calls are TRBV28 and TRBJ2-7; the D gene is possibly TRBD1 (5 bases). The receptor was derived from a male donor with ankylosing spondylitis or in good health (not recorded which). The sequenced sample was blood, either unsorted or a sorted T cell fraction (not recorded which). The CDR3 DNA is TGTGCCAGCAGCCAGCCCGACAGCTACGAGCAGTACTTC. Protein: CASSQPDSYEQYF.